These 21 T cell receptor beta chains originate from one sample sequenced in a study of T-cell reconstitution after alpha-beta-depleted transplantation in children. Preparation of the TCRbeta library used unique molecular identifiers. TCRdb re-called the PCR reads with MiXCR, one entry per CDR3 protein. The sample has 200,000 to 250,000 distinct CDR3 sequences, around 13% seen once. The material sequenced was PBMCs from the stem cell graft donor, taken from the stem cell graft. The receptor set was obtained from a human donor who donated a stem cell graft to a child with acute lymphoblastic leukemia.

In this sample, this clonotype turned up many times. Likely a read error: the CDR3 ends without its conserved phenylalanine or tryptophan. The limits of the CDR3 on the DNA are not certain, so only TCRdb's listed CDR3 is given. The chain has TRBV7-2 and TRBJ1-2. The CDR3 is 11 residues long, ends included. Germline CDR1 and CDR2: SGHTA and FQGNSA. The chain's CDR3 is CASSLFSSQAT.

This clonotype was picked up many times. V and J are TRBV27 and TRBJ2-2; D is uncertain. This CDR3 comprises 14 residues. Germline CDR1 reads MNHEY; CDR2 reads SMNVEV (reference sequence). The V gene lost 3 bases and the J gene lost 1 base, with 6 bases spanning the gap. The CDR3 protein is CASSFSKNTGELFF. The CDR3 DNA is TGTGCCAGCAGTTTCAGTAAGAACACCGGGGAGCTGTTTTTT.

Many counts were recorded for this clonotype. The rearrangement joins TRBV27 to TRBJ1-2; a possible D gene is TRBD1 (6 bases). The CDR3 has 14 residues. In germline, CDR1 is MNHEY, CDR2 SMNVEV (reference sequence). V lost 6 bases to trimming and J lost 1 base, with 12 bases between them. In DNA form, the CDR3 reads TGTGCCAGCAGCAAGACAGGAGATAACTATGGCTACACCTTC. Translating it yields CASSKTGDNYGYTF.

This clonotype was seen at least ten times. CDR3 loop: CSGLLAGSETQYF. CDR3 DNA: TGCAGCGGTCTTCTAGCGGGATCAGAGACCCAGTACTTC. The chain joins TRBV29-1 to TRBJ2-5; 9 nucleotides agree with TRBD2. Per the germline V gene, CDR1 is SQVTM and CDR2 is ANQGSEA. The CDR3 has 13 residues. V shed 7 bases, J shed 4 bases, and the junction held 7 bases outside the gene matches.

This clonotype has ten or more counts. This sequence joins TRBV20-1 and TRBJ2-3; D could derive from TRBD1 or TRBD2 (5 bases each). CDR1 is DFQATT, CDR2 SNEGSKA, per germline (reference sequence). This CDR3 has 13 residues. Trimming shortened V by 6 bases and J by 0 bases, and 10 bases separated the two germline ends. The chain's CDR3 is CSATRDSTDTQYF. The CDR3 bases are TGCAGTGCAACCAGGGACAGCACAGATACGCAGTATTTT.

About this clonotype: A junction end diverges from the germline sequence, so it may reflect a read error. This chain links TRBV5-8 with TRBJ2-3; D is tentatively TRBD1 or TRBD2 (5 bases each). The CDR3 extends over 16 amino acids. CDR1 is SGHTS, CDR2 YDEGEE, per germline. CDR3 sequence: CASSHGDRGAADTQYF. The DNA of the CDR3 is TGTGCCAGCAGCCACGGAGATAGGGGAGCAGCAGATACACAGTATTTT. The full variable domain, its missing parts supplied by reference TRBV5-8 and TRBJ2-3, is EAGVTQSPTHLIKTRGQQATLRCSPISGHTSVYWYQQALGLGLQFLLWYDEGEERNRGNFPPRFSGRQFPNYSSELNVNALELEDSALYLCASSHGDRGAADTQYFGPGTRLTVL.

This clonotype was seen many times. The V and J genes are TRBV3-1 and TRBJ2-7; the match to TRBD1 covers 9 bases. CDR3 size: 14 residues. Looked up from germline, CDR1 is LGHDT and CDR2 is YNNKEL (reference sequence). J gave up 5 bases and V 4 bases, and 6 bases lay outside the gene matches. The CDR3 region is CASSPGTGYHEQYF. DNA of the CDR3: TGTGCCAGCAGCCCAGGGACAGGGTACCACGAGCAGTACTTC.

This clonotype occurred once. This could be a read error, since a much larger clone is one nucleotide away. The rearrangement joins TRBV29-1 to TRBJ2-7, with 7 bases matching TRBD2. Losses at the gene ends were 5 bases for V and 5 bases for J; bases not matched to a gene: 9. CDR3 length: 13 amino acids. The germline V gene encodes CDR1 SQVTM and CDR2 ANQGSEA. CDR3 nucleotides: TGCAGCGTTTTCGGACTAGGGGCCCACGAGCAGTACTTC. The encoded protein is CSVFGLGAHEQYF.

The sample holds many counts of this clonotype. This chain joins TRBV20-1 and TRBJ1-2; a possible D gene is TRBD1 (6 bases). Per germline, CDR1 DFQATT and CDR2 SNEGSKA (reference sequence). This CDR3 has 14 residues. The CDR3 sequence is CRGGGTPRAYGYTF. The CDR3 DNA reads TGCAGGGGGGGCGGGACGCCAAGGGCCTATGGCTACACCTTC.

The rearrangement links TRBV7-2 to TRBJ1-5; D remains unclear. CDR3 length: 15 residues. CDR1 SGHTA and CDR2 FQGNSA come from the germline V gene. Trimming stripped 5 bases from V and 0 bases from J, with 11 bases between. The CDR3 nucleotides read TGTGCCAGCAGCCGGACGGTTTATAGCAATCAGCCCCAGCATTTT. This translates into CASSRTVYSNQPQHF.

The chain has TRBV19 and TRBJ1-1; the match to TRBD1 covers 7 bases. V lost 4 bases to trimming and J lost 0 bases; unmatched junction nucleotides: 11. In germline, CDR1 is LNHDA, CDR2 SQIVND (reference sequence). The CDR3 length is 17 residues. CDR3 amino acids: CASSKFQGVKMNTEAFF. For the CDR3, the DNA is TGTGCCAGTAGTAAGTTCCAGGGGGTGAAAATGAACACTGAAGCTTTCTTT.

This clonotype was found many times. The rearrangement uses TRBV5-6 and TRBJ1-5; perhaps TRBD1 as D (5 bases). The CDR3 length is 16 residues. Germline V gives CDR1 SGHDT, CDR2 YYEEEE. V lost 0 bases, J lost 7 bases, and 17 bases lay in between. The CDR3 region is CASSLAPTAFGQPQHF. The CDR3 DNA sequence: TGTGCCAGCAGCTTGGCGCCGACAGCCTTCGGGCAGCCCCAGCATTTT.

This clonotype was picked up many times. The V gene is TRBV7-9, the J gene TRBJ2-1; 9 bases are a match to TRBD2. Germline loops: CDR1 SEHNR, CDR2 FQNEAQ (reference sequence). There are 16 residues in the CDR3. The trim removed 0 bases at V and 5 bases at J, leaving 5 bases unmatched. CDR3 in amino acids: CASSLALRGGDNEQFF. The DNA of the CDR3 is TGTGCCAGCAGCTTAGCGCTTCGCGGGGGGGACAATGAGCAGTTCTTC.

On this clonotype: This may be a read error: a much more frequent sequence differs by one nucleotide. The chain combines TRBV29-1 with TRBJ2-3; 9 nucleotides match TRBD1. V trimming: 4 bases; J trimming: 3 bases; junction bases outside the gene matches: 8. Germline CDR1 SQVTM, CDR2 ANQGSEA. The CDR3 runs 15 residues. The CDR3, as DNA: TGCAGCGTTGTTTCGGGACAGGGTTCAACAGATACGCAGTATTTT. This gives the protein CSVVSGQGSTDTQYF.

This clonotype has only a few counts. The rearrangement uses TRBV7-7 and TRBJ2-5, with D perhaps TRBD2 (6 bases). Per germline, CDR1 SSHAT and CDR2 FNYEAQ (reference sequence). This CDR3 has 13 amino acids. Trimming stripped 1 base from V and 6 bases from J, with 9 bases between. Written as DNA, the CDR3 is TGTGCCAGCAGCTTAGGGAGGGGACAGACCCAGTACTTC. Translating gives CASSLGRGQTQYF.

This clonotype was recorded many times. This chain uses TRBV20-1 with TRBJ1-4; D is undetermined. V was shortened by 0 bases and J by 8 bases, with 13 bases between the two germline ends. CDR1 DFQATT and CDR2 SNEGSKA come from the germline V gene (reference sequence). The CDR3 is 14 residues long. CDR3 in amino acids: CSARDLNRSEKLFF. For the CDR3, the DNA is TGCAGTGCTAGAGATTTGAACAGATCCGAAAAACTGTTTTTT.

This clonotype turned up a few times. The CDR3: CASSLGLGSNEQYF. DNA of the CDR3: TGTGCCAGCAGCTTGGGGTTGGGGAGCAACGAGCAGTACTTC. The rearrangement joins TRBV7-2 to TRBJ2-7; D might be TRBD2 (5 bases). Trimming stripped 3 bases from V and 5 bases from J, with 14 bases between. The CDR3 has 14 residues. Germline V gene lookup returns CDR1 SGHTA and CDR2 FQGNSA.

This clonotype was observed many times. This chain joins TRBV7-3 and TRBJ1-1; D is possibly TRBD1 (5 bases). V was clipped by 0 bases and J by 1 base, with 12 bases between them. CDR1 and CDR2 from the germline V gene are SGHTA and FQGTGA. This CDR3 is 16 amino acids long. The CDR3 DNA reads TGTGCCAGCAGCTTAACGACGGCCAGGGCGAACACTGAAGCTTTCTTT. This encodes CASSLTTARANTEAFF. Full variable domain (remainder filled in from reference TRBV7-3 and TRBJ1-1): GAGVSQTPSNKVTEKGKYVELRCDPISGHTALYWYRQSLGQGPEFLIYFQGTGAADDSGLPNDRFFAVRPEGSVSTLKIQRTERGDSAVYLCASSLTTARANTEAFFGQGTRLTVV.

This clonotype showed up many times. The rearrangement links TRBV24-1 to TRBJ2-2; the D is unclear. The V and J ends lost 7 bases and 3 bases respectively, with 14 bases between them. The CDR3 spans 15 residues. The germline CDR1 and CDR2 sequences are KGHDR and SFDVKD. This CDR3 is CATRSGRLDTGELFF. As DNA, the CDR3 is TGTGCCACCAGATCCGGACGTTTAGACACCGGGGAGCTGTTTTTT.

This clonotype was picked up many times. Here the CDR3 reads CSAEGFIGYTDTQYF. In DNA, the CDR3 is TGCAGCGCCGAGGGCTTTATTGGGTACACAGATACGCAGTATTTT. The chain combines TRBV29-1 with TRBJ2-3; D possibly corresponds to TRBD2 (5 bases). Germline V gene lookup returns CDR1 SQVTM and CDR2 ANQGSEA. Trimming shortened V by 7 bases and J by 2 bases, and 19 bases separated the two germline ends. The CDR3 covers 15 residues.

The genes are TRBV12-3 or TRBV12-4 and TRBJ1-2, with no clear D. The V gene lost 5 bases and the J gene lost 6 bases, with 7 bases spanning the gap. The CDR3 runs to 11 residues. The CDR3 here is CASSPQDGYTF. The CDR3 bases are TGTGCCAGCAGTCCCCAAGATGGCTACACCTTC.